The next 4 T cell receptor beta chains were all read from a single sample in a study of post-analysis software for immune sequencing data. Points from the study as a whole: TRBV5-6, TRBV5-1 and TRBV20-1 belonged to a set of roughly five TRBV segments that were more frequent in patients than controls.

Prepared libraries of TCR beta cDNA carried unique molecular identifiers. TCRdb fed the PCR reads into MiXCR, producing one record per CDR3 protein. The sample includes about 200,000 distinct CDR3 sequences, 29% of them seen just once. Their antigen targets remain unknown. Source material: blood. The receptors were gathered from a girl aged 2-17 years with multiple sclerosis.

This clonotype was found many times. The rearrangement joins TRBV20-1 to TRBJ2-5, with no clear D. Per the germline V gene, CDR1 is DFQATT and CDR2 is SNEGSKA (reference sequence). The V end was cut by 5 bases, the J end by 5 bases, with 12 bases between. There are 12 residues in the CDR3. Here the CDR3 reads CSALRQRETQYF. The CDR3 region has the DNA TGCAGTGCTCTCCGCCAAAGGGAGACCCAGTACTTC.

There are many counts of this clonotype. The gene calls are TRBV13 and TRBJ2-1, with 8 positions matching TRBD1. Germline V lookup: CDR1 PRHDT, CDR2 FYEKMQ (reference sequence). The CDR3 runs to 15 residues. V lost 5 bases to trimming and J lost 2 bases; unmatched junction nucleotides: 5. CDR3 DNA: TGTGCCAGCAGCGCCCAGGGGGCTGCCTACAATGAGCAGTTCTTC. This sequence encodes CASSAQGAAYNEQFF. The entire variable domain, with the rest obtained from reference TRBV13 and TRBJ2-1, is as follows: AAGVIQSPRHLIKEKRETATLKCYPIPRHDTVYWYQQGPGQDPQFLISFYEKMQSDKGSIPDRFSAQQFSDYHSELNMSSLELGDSALYFCASSAQGAAYNEQFFGPGTRLTVL.

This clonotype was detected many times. The chain's CDR3 is CASRGEINYGYTF. In nucleotides, the CDR3 is TGTGCCAGCCGGGGGGAAATCAACTATGGCTACACCTTC. The chain has TRBV11-2 and TRBJ1-2; a possible D gene is TRBD1 (5 bases). This CDR3 contains 13 residues. Trimming stripped 8 bases from V and 2 bases from J, with 12 bases between. CDR1 SGHAT and CDR2 FQNNGV come from the germline V gene. The variable domain in full, completed from reference TRBV11-2 and TRBJ1-2, reads EAGVAQSPRYKIIEKRQSVAFWCNPISGHATLYWYQQILGQGPKLLIQFQNNGVVDDSQLPKDRFSAERLKGVDSTLKIQPAKLEDSAVYLCASRGEINYGYTFGSGTRLTVV.

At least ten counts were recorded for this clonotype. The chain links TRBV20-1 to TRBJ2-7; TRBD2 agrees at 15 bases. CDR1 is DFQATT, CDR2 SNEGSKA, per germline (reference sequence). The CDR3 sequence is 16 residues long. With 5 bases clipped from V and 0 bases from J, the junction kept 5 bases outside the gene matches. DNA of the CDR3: TGCAGTGCTGCCGGGACTAGCGGGGGGAGCTCCTACGAGCAGTACTTC. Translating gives CSAAGTSGGSSYEQYF.